Described below is a single TCR beta chain sequence and its context. Trimming cost V 1 base and J 6 bases; bases outside gene matches: 5. The CDR3 consists of 15 residues. Germline CDR1 and CDR2: DFQATT and SNEGSKA (reference sequence). Specified time point: newly diagnosed GD, antithyroid drugs for less than 3 months. Scientists built the TCR library using RNA that was extracted from PBMCs. This specimen belongs to a study of regulatory T cells in long-lasting Graves disease. Study-wide context: Antithyroid drugs had been taken by newly diagnosed Graves' patients for under 3 months.

Both iRepertoire HTBI primers and Arm-PCR of CDR3 regions were used to build the TCR beta libraries. TCRdb re-derived calls from the multiplex PCR reads in MiXCR, one entry per CDR3 protein. The table shows 440,000 or so distinct CDR3 sequences, with about 15% occurring only once. The data also belong to a second study, concerning T cells in Graves' hyperthyroidism and ophthalmopathy. This second study says: Criteria for exclusion of patients were uncontrolled infection, other autoimmune disease, pregnancy or lactation. HTBI primers drove first-round RT-PCR of the TCR CDR3.

This specimen consisted of peripheral blood mononuclear cells (PBMCs), obtained at new diagnosis, from a patient treated with antithyroid drugs. The TCR originated in a woman younger than 45 with Graves disease. The V and J genes are TRBV20-1 and TRBJ2-7; 14 nucleotides align to TRBD2. The DNA for the CDR3 is TGCAGTGCTAGAGGGGGACTAGCGGGAGCTGGCGAGCAGTACTTC. It codes for CSARGGLAGAGEQYF.